Each of the 25 T cell receptor beta chains below was sequenced from the same sample in a study of cytomegalovirus exposure and HLA in healthy donors. The PCR employed 60 Vbeta primers together with 13 Jbeta primers. Clones were read by immunoSEQ multiplex PCR, and TCRdb kept only the in-frame ones, dropping some. The data contain roughly 180,000 clones, nearly 80% of them singletons. The sequencing sample was made of PBMCs. The source of these receptors is a man between 50 and 59 years old in good health and CMV-seropositive.

This clone appeared once. The genes are TRBV21-1 and TRBJ2-5; the table's D call, TRBD2, was not checked against the DNA. TRBV21-1 is a listed pseudogene. This CDR3 comprises 12 residues. The CDR3 reads CASSKRIETQYF. CDR3 nucleotide sequence: TGTGCCAGCAGCAAACGTATCGAGACCCAGTACTTC.

In its sample, this clone was seen a few times. The V gene is TRBV9, the J gene TRBJ1-1; TRBD1 matches at 7 bases. This CDR3 is built from 14 residues. The trim removed 5 bases at V and 3 bases at J, leaving 7 bases unmatched. Germline V CDR1 and CDR2: SGDLS, YYNGEE. In DNA, the CDR3 is TGTGCCAGCAGACGGGACAGAGGAGACACTGAAGCTTTCTTT. Residues: CASRRDRGDTEAFF. The full variable domain, rest sourced from reference TRBV9 and TRBJ1-1, is DSGVTQTPKHLITATGQRVTLRCSPRSGDLSVYWYQQSLDQGLQFLIQYYNGEERAKGNILERFSAQQFPDLHSELNLSSLELGDSALYFCASRRDRGDTEAFFGQGTRLTVV.

V and J are TRBV9 and TRBJ2-7; tentative D call: TRBD2 (5 bases). The germline gives CDR1 SGDLS, CDR2 YYNGEE. There are 15 residues in the CDR3. V was shortened by 4 bases and J by 2 bases, with 16 bases between the two germline ends. The CDR3 DNA follows: TGTGCCAGCAGCTCGGGTCCGGGAAGAACCTACGAGCAGTACTTC. Protein: CASSSGPGRTYEQYF.

This chain connects TRBV5-1 to TRBJ1-5, with TRBD1 identical over 7 bases. The junction had 2 bases not matched to a gene; V was cut back by 2 bases and J by 0 bases. The CDR3 consists of 15 residues. CDR1 and CDR2 from the germline V gene are SGHRS and YFSETQ. The CDR3 region is CASSLTGVSNQPQHF. DNA for the CDR3: TGCGCCAGCAGCTTAACAGGGGTTAGCAATCAGCCCCAGCATTTT.

The V call is TRBV28, the J call TRBJ2-4, with D possibly TRBD1 on 6 matching bases. The V gene lost 5 bases and the J gene lost 0 bases, with 17 bases spanning the gap. Germline assignment: CDR1 MDHEN and CDR2 SYDVKM. CDR3 length: 17 residues. The DNA of the CDR3 is TGTGCCAGCAGTGCCCCAGGGGAAGCACTAGCCAAAAACATTCAGTACTTC. Translation: CASSAPGEALAKNIQYF.

In its sample, this clone was seen once. The gene calls are TRBV28 and TRBJ1-2; 9 bases match TRBD1. CDR1 is MDHEN and CDR2 is SYDVKM in the germline V gene. CDR3 size: 16 residues. Losses at the gene ends were 7 bases for V and 2 bases for J; bases not matched to a gene: 11. CDR3 amino acids: CASITRGQGPNYGYTF. In nucleotides, the CDR3 is TGTGCCAGCATCACTAGGGGACAGGGACCAAACTATGGCTACACCTTC.

The chain couples TRBV29-1 to TRBJ2-3; 10 nucleotides align to TRBD2. The CDR3 runs to 15 residues. Germline V lookup: CDR1 SQVTM, CDR2 ANQGSEA. J gave up 1 base and V 7 bases, and 8 bases lay outside the gene matches. The CDR3 sequence is CSGKAGTSGTDTQYF. The CDR3 DNA sequence: TGCAGCGGGAAAGCCGGGACTAGCGGCACAGATACGCAGTATTTT.

A remark on this clone: Other DNA sequences in the same sample also yield this CDR3. The genes are TRBV7-3 and TRBJ1-6, with TRBD1 matching over 10 bases. The CDR3 covers 13 residues. V was pared by 5 bases and J by 11 bases, with 3 bases of the junction left unmatched. CDR1 and CDR2 from the germline V gene are SGHTA and FQGTGA. DNA of the CDR3: TGTGCCAGCAGCCCGGACAGGGGGACACCCCTCCACTTT. Translation: CASSPDRGTPLHF.

The chain carries TRBV10-3 and TRBJ2-2, with 8 bases aligning to TRBD2. Germline lookup yields CDR1 ENHRY and CDR2 SYGVKD. The CDR3 consists of 14 residues. Germline trimming cut 3 bases from V and 3 bases from J; bases unmatched to any gene: 0. The CDR3 nucleotides are TGTGCCATCAGTGACGGGGGGGACACCGGGGAGCTGTTTTTT. This sequence encodes CAISDGGDTGELFF.

The chain combines TRBV15 with TRBJ1-6; TRBD1 aligns across 7 bases. Germline CDR1 is LNHNV and CDR2 is YYDKDF (reference sequence). This CDR3 region has 15 residues. V lost 0 bases and J lost 7; bases outside the gene matches: 3. As DNA, the CDR3 is TGTGCCACCAGCAGAGAAGACAGGGTAAATTCACCCCTCCACTTT. Translating it yields CATSREDRVNSPLHF.

The chain employs TRBV6-1 and TRBJ1-4; no reliable D call. V lost 2 bases, J lost 7 bases, and 8 bases lay in between. Per germline, CDR1 MNHNS and CDR2 SASEGT. This CDR3 has 13 residues. CDR3 sequence reads: CASSERGREKLFF. Written as DNA, the CDR3 is TGTGCCAGCAGTGAACGGGGTCGTGAAAAACTGTTTTTT.

The rearrangement links TRBV6-5 to TRBJ1-2, with 7 bases matching TRBD1. This CDR3 has 15 residues. The germline gives CDR1 MNHEY, CDR2 SVGAGI. The junction had 8 bases not matched to a gene; V was cut back by 6 bases and J by 1 base. CDR3 residues: CASSRTGAHNYGYTF. CDR3 sequence (DNA): TGTGCCAGCAGCCGCACAGGGGCACATAACTATGGCTACACCTTC.

This chain uses TRBV7-2 with TRBJ1-2, with TRBD1 as a possible D gene (5 bases). Germline V gene data show CDR1 as SGHTA and CDR2 as FQGNSA. V lost 5 bases and J 2 bases, leaving 9 bases between the germline ends. The CDR3 contains 13 residues. The CDR3 bases are TGTGCCAGCAGCCCGACAGTAAACTATGGCTACACCTTC. Translated: CASSPTVNYGYTF.

The genes are TRBV29-1 and TRBJ2-1, with 7 bases fitting TRBD1. CDR3 length equals 15 residues. From germline, CDR1 is SQVTM and CDR2 ANQGSEA. J gave up 6 bases and V 2 bases, and 10 bases lay outside the gene matches. DNA for the CDR3: TGCAGCGTTGAACGCCCGGGACAGAGACTCAATGAGCAGTTCTTC. Translating it yields CSVERPGQRLNEQFF.

The chain combines TRBV19 with TRBJ1-4, with 10 bases matching TRBD1. The germline V gene encodes CDR1 LNHDA and CDR2 SQIVND (reference sequence). The V segment lost 10 bases and the J segment 8 bases; nucleotides outside the gene matches: 7. The CDR3 has 13 amino acids. Written as DNA, the CDR3 is TGTGCCACCAAGGACAGGGGGGTCGAAAAACTGTTTTTT. This sequence encodes CATKDRGVEKLFF. Supplemented by reference TRBV19 and TRBJ1-4, the full variable domain reads DGGITQSPKYLFRKEGQNVTLSCEQNLNHDAMYWYRQDPGQGLRLIYYSQIVNDFQKGDIAEGYSVSREKKESFPLTVTSAQKNPTAFYLCATKDRGVEKLFFGSGTQLSVL.

DNA for the CDR3: TGTGCCACCAGCAGAGTTCCGAGCTCTGGAAACACCATATATTTT. Translation: CATSRVPSSGNTIYF. The chain employs TRBV15 and TRBJ1-3; no clear D. The CDR3 sequence is 15 residues long. The V gene lost 1 base and the J gene lost 0 bases, with 7 bases spanning the gap. Germline assignment: CDR1 LNHNV and CDR2 YYDKDF (reference sequence).

The chain recombines TRBV7-8 with TRBJ2-7; the D gene is possibly TRBD2 (5 bases). Germline V lookup: CDR1 SGHVS, CDR2 FQNEAQ. The V and J ends lost 1 base and 3 bases respectively, with 10 bases between them. This CDR3 is built from 14 residues. CDR3 in DNA: TGTGCCAGCAGCTTAGAAGAAGGGAGCTACGAGCAGTACTTC. Its protein product is CASSLEEGSYEQYF.

The chain carries TRBV2 and TRBJ1-4; D is unresolved. From germline, CDR1 is SNHLY and CDR2 FYNNEI. There are 15 residues in the CDR3. V dropped 7 bases and J dropped 7 bases, with 19 bases sitting between them. As DNA, the CDR3 is TGTGCCAGCACCCGAATGGTGGGTGCGGTTGAAAAACTGTTTTTT. Residues: CASTRMVGAVEKLFF.

This clone has a single count. The V call is TRBV6-1, the J call TRBJ2-7; TRBD1 aligns across 7 bases. The germline gives CDR1 MNHNS, CDR2 SASEGT. This CDR3 has 15 amino acids. Trimming cost V 1 base and J 0 bases; bases outside gene matches: 3. CDR3: CASSEEQGTSYEQYV. DNA for the CDR3: TGTGCCAGCAGTGAAGAACAGGGGACCTCCTACGAGCAGTACGTC.

The V gene is TRBV4-2, the J gene TRBJ1-1; D remains unclear. The germline V and J ends were trimmed by 0 bases and 1 base, with 6 bases remaining between them. This CDR3 region has 14 residues. Per the germline V gene, CDR1 is LGHNA and CDR2 is YNFKEQ. The DNA for the CDR3 is TGTGCCAGCAGCCAAGACCCGGGGAACACTGAAGCTTTCTTT. Protein sequence: CASSQDPGNTEAFF.

The J gene is TRBJ1-2, the V gene TRBV7-2; 11 bases map to TRBD1. The CDR3 sequence is 14 residues long. Germline V gene lookup returns CDR1 SGHTA and CDR2 FQGNSA. The trim removed 5 bases at V and 5 bases at J, leaving 4 bases unmatched. CDR3 DNA: TGTGCCAGCAGCCCGGGGACAGGGGGTTATGGCTACACCTTC. It specifies CASSPGTGGYGYTF. The entire variable domain, with the rest obtained from reference TRBV7-2 and TRBJ1-2, is as follows: GAGVSQSPSNKVTEKGKDVELRCDPISGHTALYWYRQSLGQGLEFLIYFQGNSAPDKSGLPSDRFSAERTGGSVSTLTIQRTQQEDSAVYLCASSPGTGGYGYTFGSGTRLTVV.

The chain has TRBV2 and TRBJ1-3, with 7 bases fitting TRBD1. V trimming: 4 bases; J trimming: 3 bases; junction bases outside the gene matches: 3. The V gene's germline CDR1 is SNHLY and CDR2 FYNNEI. The CDR3 totals 14 residues. CDR3 DNA: TGTGCCAGCAGTGGGACAGGAGGTGGAAACACCATATATTTT. Its translation: CASSGTGGGNTIYF.

This clone is medium-sized within its sample. This specimen includes other DNA sequences encoding the same CDR3. The chain carries TRBV19 and TRBJ2-1; 8 bases align to TRBD2. V was pared by 7 bases and J by 2 bases, with 7 bases of the junction left unmatched. This CDR3 region has 15 residues. The germline gives CDR1 LNHDA, CDR2 SQIVND (reference sequence). The CDR3: CASNPAGGTYNEQFF. CDR3 nucleotides: TGTGCCAGTAACCCCGCGGGGGGAACCTACAATGAGCAGTTCTTC.

This CDR3 reads CASSDWTESYEQYV. The CDR3 DNA sequence: TGTGCCAGCAGCGACTGGACAGAAAGCTACGAGCAGTACGTC. The chain recombines TRBV5-6 with TRBJ2-7; a weak D match, TRBD1 (6 bases). V lost 4 bases and J lost 3, with 14 bases in between. The germline V gene has CDR1 SGHDT and CDR2 YYEEEE. The CDR3 consists of 14 residues.

The chain employs TRBV28 and TRBJ1-5; no clear D. Trimming took 1 base from V and 5 from J, leaving 9 bases between them. Germline assignment: CDR1 MDHEN and CDR2 SYDVKM. There are 14 residues in the CDR3. The CDR3: CASSLFATYQPQHF. The CDR3 region has the DNA TGTGCCAGCAGTTTATTCGCGACTTATCAGCCCCAGCATTTT.